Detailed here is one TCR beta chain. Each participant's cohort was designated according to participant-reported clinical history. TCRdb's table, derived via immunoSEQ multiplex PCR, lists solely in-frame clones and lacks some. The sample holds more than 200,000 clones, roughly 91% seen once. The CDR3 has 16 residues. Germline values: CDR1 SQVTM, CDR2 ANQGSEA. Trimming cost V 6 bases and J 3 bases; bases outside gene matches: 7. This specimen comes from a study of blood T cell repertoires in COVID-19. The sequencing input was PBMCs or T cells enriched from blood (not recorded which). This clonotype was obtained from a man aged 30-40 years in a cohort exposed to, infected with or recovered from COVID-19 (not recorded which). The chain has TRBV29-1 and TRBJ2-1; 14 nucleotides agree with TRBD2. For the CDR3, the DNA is TGCAGCGTAGCGGGACTAGCGGGAGTGAGCTACAATGAGCAGTTCTTC. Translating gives CSVAGLAGVSYNEQFF.